Here is one TCR beta chain with its context. This clone is medium-sized (0.01 to 0.1%). Its cognate antigen has yet to be identified. Base qualities are not at hand, and no much larger clone is one base apart. These data originate in a study of OX40 agonist ivuxolimab in advanced cancers. Looking at the study overall: Ivuxolimab, which targeted the costimulatory receptor OX40 (CD134), was an agonistic, fully human IgG2 monoclonal antibody. Partial responses were achieved by three dose-escalation patients, of whom one had hepatocellular carcinoma and two had cutaneous melanoma. Intravenous ivuxolimab was administered to patients every 2 weeks at six dose levels: 0.01, 0.1, 0.3, 1.5, 3 and 10 mg/kg. Prior anti-PD-1, anti-PD-L1 or anti-CTLA-4 therapy was permitted, and 30% to 45% of dose-escalation patients had received checkpoint inhibitors. Of the approximately 50 patients in dose escalation, some 19 had hepatocellular carcinoma, approximately 15 had melanoma, 9 had renal cell carcinoma and 9 had head and neck cancer. In the dose-escalation cohort, roughly 82% of patients were male, and the mean age was around 65 years with a range of roughly 23 to 90. The paper describes the monotherapy dose-escalation part (N of about 55 patients) of the phase I trial of ivuxolimab. Peripheral TCRbeta sequencing was intended to test whether TCR sequence diversity was altered and clonal T-cell expansion was caused by ivuxolimab. Overall results and qualifications from the work: After ivuxolimab, more expanded clones were found on average in CD8+ T cells than in CD4+ T cells. In the 0.1-3.0 mg/kg groups, partial responders were among the patients with the lowest normalized peripheral clonal expansion, particularly in CD8+ T cells. At doses of 0.1 to 3.0 mg/kg, clonal expansion of both CD4+ and CD8+ blood T cells was observed from baseline to week 6. Low levels of normalized T-cell clonal expansion were also seen in some nonresponding patients. Which antigens the clonally expanded peripheral T cells were specific for was not determined.

The trial excluded patients who had a history of autoimmune disease or who were on systemic immunosuppression. Peripheral blood for TCR sequencing was drawn from every dose cohort at baseline, at cycle 4 day 1 and at cycle 7 day 1. The samples were taken from a phase I, first-in-human, multicenter, open-label dose-escalation trial of ivuxolimab. Adults with locally advanced or metastatic melanoma, renal cell carcinoma, hepatocellular carcinoma or head and neck squamous cell carcinoma were enrolled in the trial. CD4+ and CD8+ T cells were sorted separately from peripheral blood before TCR sequencing. Genomic DNA was isolated from the sorted cells so that the TCRbeta CDR3 region could be sequenced. The immunoSEQ Assay was used to sequence the TCRbeta CDR3 regions. Sourced from immuneACCESS, this table was stored by TCRdb with only in-frame sequences that have V and J called. A share of the clones is absent; for the studies checked, an unresolved V gene accounts for under half, and the remainder has no known explanation. The sample has some 60,000 clones on record, 87% of them singletons. The ten largest clonotypes hold roughly 17% of the sample.

Sequenced material: CD4+ or CD8+ T cells sorted from blood, taken in a trial of the OX40 agonist ivuxolimab. The receptor was derived from an adult with an advanced solid tumor such as melanoma, head and neck, liver or kidney cancer.

The DNA sequence is as follows: TGTGCCAGCAGCTTGTCCTCGTACGAGCAGTACTTC. This codes for CASSLSSYEQYF. The sequence links TRBV11-2 to TRBJ2-7, with no confidently assigned D gene. The CDR3 runs 12 residues from the cysteine to the phenylalanine. The read is trimmed to its CDR3 DNA, 36 bases read in frame from base 1. Deletion took 3 bases off V and 4 bases off J, with a span of 7 bases between the germline ends. CDR1 and CDR2, per the germline V gene, are SGHAT and FQNNGV.